Below are 4 T cell receptor beta chains sequenced from a single sample in a study of response to subunit inactivated influenza vaccine (dated by TCRdb to the late 2010s). Libraries were made using RT-PCR. Sequencing instrument: Illumina HiSeq 2500. TCRdb trimmed the raw reads at Q25, called clones with MiXCR and kept productive beta chains. Rows with a matching CDR3 protein are joined into one entry that keeps the most common DNA and genes. The sample profile shows 500,000 to 650,000 distinct CDR3 sequences; about 7.6% of them were found once. The top ten clonotypes cover approximately 13% of the sample. This material consisted of PBMCs from blood, taken about 24 months after vaccination. These TCRs come from a man between 50 and 75 years old who received an inactivated influenza vaccine. Donor details come from another sample of the same person, matched by shared clones.

This clonotype was found many times. This chain joins TRBV5-1 and TRBJ1-2; D is ambiguous. V shed 0 bases and J shed 4 bases, with 10 bases lying between them. The CDR3 runs to 14 residues. Germline CDR1 reads SGHRS; CDR2 reads YFSETQ. The chain's CDR3 is CASSLEQKGYGYTF. The CDR3 DNA is TGCGCCAGCAGCTTGGAGCAGAAAGGCTATGGCTACACCTTC.

This clonotype was seen more than once but under ten times. The chain combines TRBV6-2 or TRBV6-3 with TRBJ1-1, with TRBD1 matching 7 bases. The CDR3 runs 18 residues. CDR1 is MNHEY and CDR2 is SVGEGT in the germline V gene. V was pared by 2 bases and J by 4 bases, with 16 bases of the junction left unmatched. This CDR3 reads CASSYGTPRRGLFTEAFF. The CDR3 nucleotides are TGTGCCAGCAGTTACGGGACCCCCCGGAGGGGGCTGTTCACTGAAGCTTTCTTT.

Ten or more counts support this clonotype. The chain is built from TRBV7-9 and TRBJ2-3; TRBD1 is a possible D gene (5 bases). Germline-derived CDR1 and CDR2 are SEHNR and FQNEAQ (reference sequence). The CDR3 contains 13 residues. V lost 5 bases and J lost 5, with 11 bases in between. The CDR3 bases are TGTGCCAGCAGCAAAGACAGCCGAGATACGCAGTATTTT. It is translated as CASSKDSRDTQYF.

This chain connects TRBV11-2 to TRBJ2-7; TRBD2 matches at 9 bases. V lost 4 bases to trimming and J lost 1 base; unmatched junction nucleotides: 5. Germline V gene lookup returns CDR1 SGHAT and CDR2 FQNNGV. CDR3 size: 15 residues. The CDR3 nucleotides are TGTGCCAGCAGCTATACGACTAGCGGTTCCTACGAGCAGTACTTC. Its translation: CASSYTTSGSYEQYF.